A selection of T cell receptor beta chains follows, all from one sample in a study of CD8 T cells in ankylosing spondylitis. TCRdb re-analysed the 5' RACE reads in MiXCR, keeping a single row per CDR3 protein. This sample has approximately 250,000 distinct CDR3 sequences, with more than 25% found just once. The material sequenced was blood, either unsorted or a sorted T cell fraction (not recorded which). These receptors were collected from a male donor with ankylosing spondylitis or in good health (not recorded which). The CDR3 runs from the conserved cysteine through the conserved F or W. A D gene is named only where the DNA matches it firmly. Size values are once, few and many counts, or a class for expanded clones, and some rows have none.

d_call: TRBD1
v_call: TRBV5-1
j_call: TRBJ1-1
clone_size: -
cdr3_nt: TGCGCCAGCAGCCTTCGGACAGGCGTGAACACTGAAGCTTTCTTT
cdr3_aa: CASSLRTGVNTEAFF

d_call: -
v_call: TRBV5-1
j_call: TRBJ1-5
clone_size: few
cdr3_nt: TGCGCCAGCAGCAGCGGGACACCGGGCAATCAGCCCCAGCATTTT
cdr3_aa: CASSSGTPGNQPQHF

d_call: -
v_call: TRBV20-1
j_call: TRBJ2-1
clone_size: -
cdr3_nt: TGCAGTGCTTTGGGTCCGAGTAGTCTTCGTTCCTACAATGAGCAGTTCTTC
cdr3_aa: CSALGPSSLRSYNEQFF

d_call: -
v_call: TRBV20-1
j_call: TRBJ2-7
clone_size: many
cdr3_nt: TGCAGTGCCAGGAGTCCGCCCGAGCAGTACTTC
cdr3_aa: CSARSPPEQYF

d_call: TRBD2
v_call: TRBV12-3/TRBV12-4
j_call: TRBJ2-5
clone_size: few
cdr3_nt: TGTGCCAGCCAAGCTAGCGGCGATCTAGAGACCCAGTACTTC
cdr3_aa: CASQASGDLETQYF

d_call: -
v_call: TRBV7-8
j_call: TRBJ1-1
clone_size: -
cdr3_nt: TGTGCCAGCAGCTTAGCGGCAGATACTATGAACACTGAAGCTTTCTTT
cdr3_aa: CASSLAADTMNTEAFF

d_call: TRBD1
v_call: TRBV5-1
j_call: TRBJ1-6
clone_size: few
cdr3_nt: TGCGCCAGCAGCCAGGGACAGGCCCAAAATTCACCCCTCCACTTT
cdr3_aa: CASSQGQAQNSPLHF

d_call: TRBD1
v_call: TRBV15
j_call: TRBJ2-3
clone_size: few
cdr3_nt: TGTGCCACCAGCATACCCAAGGACAGGGCAATTCGCACAGATACGCAGTATTTT
cdr3_aa: CATSIPKDRAIRTDTQYF

d_call: -
v_call: TRBV12-3/TRBV12-4
j_call: TRBJ2-5
clone_size: -
cdr3_nt: TGTGCCAGCAGTTTAATGGTGGGTCAAGAGACCCAGTACTTC
cdr3_aa: CASSLMVGQETQYF

d_call: TRBD1
v_call: TRBV4-1
j_call: TRBJ2-3
clone_size: -
cdr3_nt: TGCGCCAGCAGCGGGGACAGTAACACAGATACGCAGTATTTT
cdr3_aa: CASSGDSNTDTQYF

d_call: -
v_call: TRBV6-6
j_call: TRBJ1-5
clone_size: -
cdr3_nt: TGTGCCAGCAGTTTGCGTGATCAGCCCCAGCATTTT
cdr3_aa: CASSLRDQPQHF

d_call: -
v_call: TRBV4-1
j_call: TRBJ1-1
clone_size: -
cdr3_nt: TGCGCCAGCAGCCAAGAACTCGGCCTGAACACTGAAGCTTTCTTT
cdr3_aa: CASSQELGLNTEAFF

d_call: -
v_call: TRBV7-6
j_call: TRBJ1-2
clone_size: -
cdr3_nt: TGTGCCAGCAGCTTAGGGGCAGGGGCGGATGTCTACACCTTC
cdr3_aa: CASSLGAGADVYTF

d_call: -
v_call: TRBV4-1
j_call: TRBJ1-4
clone_size: -
cdr3_nt: TGCGCCAGCAGCCAAGATGAAAGGAATGAAAAACTGTTTTTT
cdr3_aa: CASSQDERNEKLFF

d_call: -
v_call: TRBV20-1
j_call: TRBJ1-5
clone_size: few
cdr3_nt: TGCAGTGCTAGAGCCTCTGGGAGTTATAGCAATCAGCCCCAGCATTTT
cdr3_aa: CSARASGSYSNQPQHF

d_call: -
v_call: TRBV6-5
j_call: TRBJ2-1
clone_size: many
cdr3_nt: TGTGCCAGCAAGTTCGTTCGGGTCAATGAGCAGTTCTTC
cdr3_aa: CASKFVRVNEQFF

d_call: -
v_call: TRBV5-1
j_call: TRBJ2-5
clone_size: few
cdr3_nt: TGCGCCAGCAGTAAACAGCAAGAGACCCAGTACTTC
cdr3_aa: CASSKQQETQYF

d_call: TRBD1
v_call: TRBV7-2
j_call: TRBJ2-1
clone_size: -
cdr3_nt: TGTGCCAGCAGCTCGGACAGGGGGCCCTACAATGAGCAGTTCTTC
cdr3_aa: CASSSDRGPYNEQFF